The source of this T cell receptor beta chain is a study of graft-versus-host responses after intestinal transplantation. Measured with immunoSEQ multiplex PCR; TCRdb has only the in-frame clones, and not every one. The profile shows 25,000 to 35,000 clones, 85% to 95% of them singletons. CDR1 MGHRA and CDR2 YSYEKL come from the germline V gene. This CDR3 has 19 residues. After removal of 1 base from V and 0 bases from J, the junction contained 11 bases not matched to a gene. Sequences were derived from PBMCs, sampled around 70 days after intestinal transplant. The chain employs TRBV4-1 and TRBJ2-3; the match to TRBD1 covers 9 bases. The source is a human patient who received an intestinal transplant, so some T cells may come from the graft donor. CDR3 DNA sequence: TGCGCCAGCAGCCAAGGCCCTACAGGTGGGACAGGGAGCACAGATACGCAGTATTTT. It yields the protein CASSQGPTGGTGSTDTQYF.